The 32 T cell receptor beta chains below all came from one sample that was sequenced in a study of OX40 agonist ivuxolimab in advanced cancers. The repertoire was sequenced with immunoSEQ multiplex PCR; TCRdb's copy has only in-frame clones and lacks some. The data show about 61,000 clones, with about 90% seen just once and approximately 20% held by the top ten. Material: CD4+ or CD8+ T cells sorted from blood, obtained in a trial of the OX40 agonist ivuxolimab. These receptors all stem from an adult with an advanced solid tumor such as melanoma, head and neck, liver or kidney cancer.

J is TRBJ1-6 and V is TRBV6-6; weak D call: TRBD1 (6 bases). Germline V gene sequence: CDR1 MNHNY, CDR2 SVGAGI (reference sequence). V was shortened by 5 bases and J by 9 bases, with 17 bases between the two germline ends. This CDR3 has 15 residues. The CDR3 spells CASSLNGGHSSPLHF. In nucleotides, the CDR3 is TGTGCCAGCAGTCTAAACGGGGGCCACAGTTCACCCCTCCACTTT.

This sequence joins TRBV6-5 and TRBJ2-7, with 7 bases aligning to TRBD1. V gave up 5 bases and J gave up 6 bases; unmatched junction bases: 10. The CDR3 loop spans 14 amino acids. CDR1 is MNHEY, CDR2 SVGAGI, per germline. The CDR3 bases are TGTGCCAGCAGTCTCGACAGGGCGGCGGGCGAGCAGTACTTC. It codes for CASSLDRAAGEQYF.

The chain carries TRBV29-1 and TRBJ1-5; D is unclear. Looked up from germline, CDR1 is SQVTM and CDR2 is ANQGSEA. V lost 0 bases, J lost 4 bases, and 7 bases lay in between. There are 13 residues in the CDR3. The CDR3 here is CSVEEGGNQPQHF. DNA of the CDR3: TGCAGCGTTGAAGAGGGAGGGAATCAGCCCCAGCATTTT. The full variable domain, in which reference TRBV29-1 and TRBJ1-5 provide the parts outside the CDR3, is SAVISQKPSRDICQRGTSLTIQCQVDSQVTMMFWYRQQPGQSLTLIATANQGSEATYESGFVIDKFPISRPNLTFSTLTVSNMSPEDSSIYLCSVEEGGNQPQHFGDGTRLSIL.

The gene calls are TRBV30 and TRBJ1-5; 7 bases match TRBD1. CDR1 and CDR2 from the germline V gene are GTSNPN and SVGIG (reference sequence). This CDR3 spans 19 amino acids. J lost 0 bases, V lost 0 bases, and 14 bases had no gene match. CDR3 sequence (DNA): TGTGCCTGGAGTGTACCCAATGGCAGGGGGTTTTATAGCAATCAGCCCCAGCATTTT. Its protein product is CAWSVPNGRGFYSNQPQHF.

V usage is TRBV25-1 and J usage is TRBJ1-2, with TRBD1 as a possible D gene (5 bases). The germline V gene has CDR1 MGHDK and CDR2 SYGVNS. The germline V and J ends were trimmed by 6 bases and 8 bases, with 22 bases remaining between them. There are 15 residues in the CDR3. The CDR3: CASSPLGEQLPGYTF. As DNA, the CDR3 is TGTGCCAGCAGCCCCCTGGGGGAGCAGCTACCAGGCTACACCTTC.

This chain connects TRBV11-2 to TRBJ2-7; D call uncertain. This CDR3 has 12 residues. Germline V gene sequence: CDR1 SGHAT, CDR2 FQNNGV. Between the trimmed V and J ends, which lost 1 base and 4 bases, there was a span of 5 bases. As DNA, the CDR3 is TGTGCCAGCAGCTTAGGTCTTTACGAGCAGTACTTC. Translated, it gives CASSLGLYEQYF.

The V and J genes are TRBV5-4 and TRBJ2-7; D is uncertain. The CDR3 runs to 12 residues. The V gene's germline CDR1 is SGHNT and CDR2 YYREEE (reference sequence). V lost 0 bases, J lost 2 bases, and 3 bases lay in between. The CDR3 coding sequence is TGTGCCAGCAGCTTGGTACCCTACGAGCAGTACTTC. It is translated as CASSLVPYEQYF.

This clone was seen just once. Here the CDR3 reads CASRTGGYGYTF. In DNA, the CDR3 is TGTGCCAGCAGAACAGGGGGGTATGGCTACACCTTC. The chain couples TRBV6-1 to TRBJ1-2; 8 bases are a match to TRBD1. The V and J ends lost 6 bases and 5 bases, in that order; junction bases with no gene match: 2. Germline CDR1 MNHNS, CDR2 SASEGT. There are 12 residues in the CDR3.

The chain couples TRBV6-5 to TRBJ2-1, with 14 bases fitting TRBD2. The CDR3 is made up of 16 amino acids. Germline V lookup: CDR1 MNHEY, CDR2 SVGAGI. J lost 7 bases, V lost 4 bases, and 6 bases had no gene match. CDR3 DNA: TGTGCCAGCAGTTTCATGGGACTAGCGGGAGAGAATGAGCAGTTCTTC. Protein product: CASSFMGLAGENEQFF.

The V and J genes are TRBV29-1 and TRBJ1-3; D unclear. Trimming took off 6 bases at V and 8 bases at J, with 20 bases between the two ends. Germline V gene data show CDR1 as SQVTM and CDR2 as ANQGSEA. The CDR3 is 14 amino acids. The CDR3 DNA is TGCAGCGTCATCCAGGACGAGGTTGTGGACACCATATATTTT. Its translation is CSVIQDEVVDTIYF.

The CDR3 DNA follows: TGTGCCAGCCATTCTGGGGACAGTGGAAACACCATATATTTT. Translation: CASHSGDSGNTIYF. The rearrangement joins TRBV6-5 to TRBJ1-3; 7 bases align to TRBD1. Germline assignment: CDR1 MNHEY and CDR2 SVGAGI. The CDR3 consists of 14 residues. The V gene end was trimmed by 8 bases and the J gene end by 3 bases; junction bases not matched to a gene: 7.

The chain is built from TRBV4-1 and TRBJ1-1; no firm D call. Looked up from germline, CDR1 is MGHRA and CDR2 is YSYEKL. CDR3 size: 14 residues. V shed 1 base and J shed 0 bases, with 6 bases lying between them. The CDR3 DNA sequence: TGCGCCAGCAGCCAAGTTGGGGTGAACACTGAAGCTTTCTTT. It specifies CASSQVGVNTEAFF.

V and J are TRBV7-9 and TRBJ2-1, with 10 bases identical to TRBD2. The germline gives CDR1 SEHNR, CDR2 FQNEAQ (reference sequence). There are 15 residues in the CDR3. The J segment lost 10 bases and the V segment lost 6 bases, leaving 12 bases of the junction unmatched. The CDR3 DNA sequence: TGTGCCAGCAGGGAAAGCGGGGGGGCGGCTGAAGAGCAGTTCTTC. Translation gives CASRESGGAAEEQFF.

The chain recombines TRBV4-2 with TRBJ1-1, with 9 bases fitting TRBD1. V dropped 8 bases and J dropped 3; count of bases not matched to a gene: 10. Germline CDR1 and CDR2: LGHNA and YNFKEQ. The CDR3 runs 15 residues. CDR3 coding DNA: TGTGCCAGCGGCGGGAGGGACAGGGCAGACACTGAAGCTTTCTTT. It codes for CASGGRDRADTEAFF.

This chain uses TRBV4-3 with TRBJ2-1; the D gene could be TRBD1 or TRBD2 (5 bases each). The CDR3 extends over 18 amino acids. V was cut by 1 base and J by 10 bases, with 26 bases left in between. The germline V gene has CDR1 LGHNA and CDR2 YSLEER. The CDR3 loop is CASSQALSPGTPNREQFF. DNA for the CDR3: TGCGCCAGCAGCCAAGCGCTAAGCCCCGGGACCCCCAATCGGGAGCAGTTCTTC.

The rearrangement joins TRBV28 to TRBJ2-3, with 14 nucleotides matching TRBD2. The CDR3 runs 18 residues. V trimming: 4 bases; J trimming: 0 bases; junction bases outside the gene matches: 6. From germline, CDR1 is MDHEN and CDR2 SYDVKM. The CDR3 DNA is TGTGCCAGCAGTTCACCGGGACTAGCGGGGGCTAGCACAGATACGCAGTATTTT. It codes for CASSSPGLAGASTDTQYF.

This sequence joins TRBV19 and TRBJ1-5, with a possible D match to TRBD1 (5 bases). CDR1 is LNHDA and CDR2 is SQIVND in the germline V gene (reference sequence). V was clipped by 5 bases and J by 11 bases, with 16 bases between them. This CDR3 has 13 amino acids. CDR3 DNA sequence: TGTGCCAGTAGTGCCTCCTGGGGGATGGCCCAGCATTTT. As protein: CASSASWGMAQHF.

The rearrangement joins TRBV28 to TRBJ1-2; a weak D match, TRBD1 (5 bases). The CDR3 consists of 18 residues. The ends were cut back, 3 bases at V and 0 bases at J, with 20 bases in the middle. CDR1 is MDHEN and CDR2 is SYDVKM in the germline V gene. In nucleotides, the CDR3 is TGTGCCAGCAGTTTCCCCCCCGTAGGGAGGGGATCTAACTATGGCTACACCTTC. Amino acid sequence: CASSFPPVGRGSNYGYTF.

The chain couples TRBV28 to TRBJ2-1; D is undetermined. This CDR3 spans 14 amino acids. Trimming left V 3 bases short and J 6 bases short, with 12 bases between. Germline CDR1 is MDHEN and CDR2 is SYDVKM. CDR3 DNA: TGTGCCAGCAGTTTGCTGGTTCCCCCCAATGAGCAGTTCTTC. As protein: CASSLLVPPNEQFF.

V usage is TRBV21-1 and J usage is TRBJ2-7; the D segment call TRBD2 is taken from the table without a DNA check. TRBV21-1 is tagged as a pseudogene. The CDR3 runs to 14 residues. CDR3 coding DNA: TGTGCCAGCAGCAAACGGCTAGCGGAGAAAGAGCAGTACGTC. Its protein product is CASSKRLAEKEQYV.

The CDR3 DNA follows: TGTGCCAGCAGGGCCGACAGCTCCTACGAGCAGTACTTC. Its translation is CASRADSSYEQYF. The V and J genes are TRBV2 and TRBJ2-7; a possible D gene is TRBD1 (5 bases). The V end lost 6 bases, the J end lost 0 bases, and 9 bases lay between the germline ends. The germline V gene has CDR1 SNHLY and CDR2 FYNNEI. This CDR3 spans 13 amino acids. Using reference TRBV2 and TRBJ2-7 for the parts outside the CDR3, the full variable domain is EPEVTQTPSHQVTQMGQEVILRCVPISNHLYFYWYRQILGQKVEFLVSFYNNEISEKSEIFDDQFSVERPDGSNFTLKIRSTKLEDSAMYFCASRADSSYEQYFGPGTRLTVT.

The rearrangement links TRBV7-9 to TRBJ2-1; no definite D call. This CDR3 contains 16 residues. CDR1 and CDR2 (germline): SEHNR, FQNEAQ (reference sequence). Trimming pared 4 bases from V and 1 base from J, leaving 14 bases between. Here the CDR3 DNA reads TGTGCCAGCAGCTCCTTAACGGAGTATTCCTACAATGAGCAGTTCTTC. Protein product: CASSSLTEYSYNEQFF. Full variable domain (missing parts from reference TRBV7-9 and TRBJ2-1): DTGVSQNPRHKITKRGQNVTFRCDPISEHNRLYWYRQTLGQGPEFLTYFQNEAQLEKSRLLSDRFSAERPKGSFSTLEIQRTEQGDSAMYLCASSSLTEYSYNEQFFGPGTRLTVL.

V is TRBV4-1 and J is TRBJ1-5; no clear D gene. The CDR3 consists of 15 residues. The germline V and J ends were trimmed by 0 bases and 0 bases, with 6 bases remaining between them. Germline CDR1 is MGHRA and CDR2 is YSYEKL. CDR3 sequence: CASSQEGYSNQPQHF. For the CDR3, the DNA is TGCGCCAGCAGCCAAGAGGGTTATAGCAATCAGCCCCAGCATTTT.

The chain uses TRBV9 and TRBJ2-2; TRBD2 might be the D (6 bases). From germline, CDR1 is SGDLS and CDR2 YYNGEE. CDR3 length: 15 amino acids. Trimming removed 6 bases at V and 0 bases at J, with 12 bases between. The CDR3 DNA sequence: TGTGCCAGCACCGGGGGACCGACGAACACCGGGGAGCTGTTTTTT. It encodes CASTGGPTNTGELFF. Complete variable domain (other parts from reference TRBV9 and TRBJ2-2): DSGVTQTPKHLITATGQRVTLRCSPRSGDLSVYWYQQSLDQGLQFLIQYYNGEERAKGNILERFSAQQFPDLHSELNLSSLELGDSALYFCASTGGPTNTGELFFGEGSRLTVL.

For this clone: The sample holds other DNA sequences that translate to the same CDR3. The chain combines TRBV27 with TRBJ2-4; D unclear. Germline values: CDR1 MNHEY, CDR2 SMNVEV (reference sequence). This CDR3 comprises 13 residues. V lost 0 bases and J 0 bases, leaving 0 bases between the germline ends. CDR3 nucleotide sequence: TGTGCCAGCAGTTTATCAGCCAAAAACATTCAGTACTTC. The encoded protein is CASSLSAKNIQYF.

The V gene is TRBV4-2, the J gene TRBJ1-3; D may be TRBD1 (5 bases). CDR1 is LGHNA and CDR2 is YNFKEQ in the germline V gene. Between the trimmed V and J ends, which lost 4 bases and 0 bases, there was a span of 10 bases. CDR3 length: 15 residues. The CDR3 nucleotides read TGTGCCAGCAGCCTTGACAGCGCCTCTGGAAACACCATATATTTT. This sequence encodes CASSLDSASGNTIYF.

This rearrangement joins TRBV10-3 to TRBJ1-2, with no clear D. Trimming removed 0 bases from V and 1 base from J, with 3 bases in between. The V gene's germline CDR1 is ENHRY and CDR2 SYGVKD. The CDR3 is 13 residues long. CDR3 nucleotide sequence: TGTGCCATCAGTGAGTCATTTAACTATGGCTACACCTTC. This encodes CAISESFNYGYTF.

Concerning this clone itself: This sample includes further DNA sequences coding for the same CDR3. The rearrangement links TRBV30 to TRBJ1-5; no clear D. V shed 5 bases and J shed 0 bases, with 11 bases lying between them. Looked up from germline, CDR1 is GTSNPN and CDR2 is SVGIG (reference sequence). The CDR3 length is 14 residues. The CDR3 bases are TGTGCCTGGGGGTCGGAAAATAGCAATCAGCCCCAGCATTTT. It specifies CAWGSENSNQPQHF.

The chain links TRBV29-1 to TRBJ2-1; 8 bases are shared with TRBD2. CDR1 SQVTM and CDR2 ANQGSEA come from the germline V gene. V gave up 7 bases and J gave up 1 base; unmatched junction bases: 3. This CDR3 is built from 13 residues. DNA for the CDR3: TGCAGCGCACGGGGGGGGTCCTACAATGAGCAGTTCTTC. It yields the protein CSARGGSYNEQFF.

The rearrangement joins TRBV29-1 to TRBJ2-3; 10 nucleotides line up with TRBD2. The CDR3 runs to 17 residues. The J segment lost 0 bases and the V segment lost 4 bases, leaving 10 bases of the junction unmatched. Germline V CDR1 and CDR2: SQVTM, ANQGSEA. DNA for the CDR3: TGCAGCGTTGTGGCTAGCGGGGGAGACATTAGCACAGATACGCAGTATTTT. Translating it yields CSVVASGGDISTDTQYF.

The rearrangement joins TRBV28 to TRBJ2-1; 7 positions match TRBD2. The germline gives CDR1 MDHEN, CDR2 SYDVKM. The trim removed 5 bases at V and 7 bases at J, leaving 14 bases unmatched. The CDR3 spans 16 residues. The CDR3 DNA sequence: TGTGCCAGCAGTCCGATAGCGGGCCAACGGTGGAATGAGCAGTTCTTC. It encodes CASSPIAGQRWNEQFF.

V gene TRBV2 combines with J gene TRBJ2-1, with 9 positions matching TRBD2. Losses at the gene ends were 6 bases for V and 7 bases for J; bases not matched to a gene: 10. Germline-derived CDR1 and CDR2 are SNHLY and FYNNEI. The CDR3 has 15 residues. The CDR3 DNA reads TGTGCCAGCAGCAGAGGGGGACTAGCCGCAAATGAGCAGTTCTTC. Its translation: CASSRGGLAANEQFF.